This entry features one TCR beta chain sequence. The antigen remains unidentified. This entry belongs to a study of T cell responses to AZD1222 COVID-19 vaccine. Recipients boosted at about 4 weeks or about 12 weeks are pooled. V shed 8 bases and J 1 base; nucleotides not matched to a gene: 7. The CDR3 runs to 14 residues. CDR1 MDHEN and CDR2 SYDVKM come from the germline V gene. General study findings and limits: The donor cohort was predominantly white British with a female majority, and clonal diversity may have been underestimated.

TCRdb's table, derived via immunoSEQ multiplex PCR, lists solely in-frame clones and lacks some. The profile shows approximately 140,000 clones, around 90% of them singletons. The chain uses TRBV28 and TRBJ1-1; 7 bases are a match to TRBD1. This clonotype was obtained from an adult who received the AZD1222 COVID-19 vaccine. The input for sequencing was peripheral blood, taken 28 days after the second AZD1222 dose. CDR3 protein: CASSAGTANTEAFF. CDR3 coding DNA: TGTGCCAGCTCCGCCGGGACAGCGAACACTGAAGCTTTCTTT.